The rows below give T cell receptor beta chains drawn from one sample of a study of T cell responses to AZD1222 COVID-19 vaccine. Sequencing used immunoSEQ multiplex PCR; TCRdb keeps in-frame clones, though not all of them. This sample has about 70,000 clones, with roughly 84% found just once. The sequencing used peripheral blood, collected on day 0 of AZD1222 vaccination. These receptors came from an adult in good health. CDR3s include the opening cysteine and the closing phenylalanine or tryptophan. Fields, in order: J gene, V gene, clone size, D gene, CDR3 protein, CDR3 DNA. The D gene is left open where the match is weak. Clone size is given for some rows only: seen once, a few or many times, or a class if the clone is expanded.

>TRBJ2-1|TRBV5-8|NA|NA
CASSYLDDEQFF
TGTGCCAGCAGCTATCTAGACGATGAGCAGTTCTTC
>TRBJ1-2|TRBV30|many|TRBD1
CAWDRGGYTF
TGTGCCTGGGACAGGGGTGGCTACACCTTC
>TRBJ2-7|TRBV5-1|NA|TRBD1
CASSLMGQLYEQYF
TGCGCCAGCAGCTTAATGGGACAGCTCTACGAGCAGTACTTC
>TRBJ1-3|TRBV9|once|NA
CASSGGGGGNTIYF
TGTGCCAGCAGCGGGGGAGGGGGAGGAAACACCATATATTTT
>TRBJ1-1|TRBV6-5|NA|NA
CASSYGQENTEAFF
TGTGCCAGCAGTTACGGTCAGGAGAACACTGAAGCTTTCTTT
>TRBJ1-2|TRBV7-2|NA|NA
CASSPSSGDGYTF
TGTGCCAGCAGCCCCTCGTCAGGCGATGGCTACACCTTC
>TRBJ1-1|TRBV28|NA|NA
CASSSGRNTEAFF
TGTGCCAGCAGTTCGGGCCGGAACACTGAAGCTTTCTTT
>TRBJ2-3|TRBV20-1|NA|NA
CSASNPGGYADTQYF
TGCAGTGCTAGTAACCCGGGGGGCTACGCGGATACGCAGTATTTT
>TRBJ2-3|TRBV5-4|NA|TRBD2
CASSRFSGGAVNTQYF
TGTGCCAGCAGTCGCTTTTCGGGGGGGGCCGTGAATACGCAGTATTTT
>TRBJ2-2|TRBV9|NA|TRBD1
CASSGQGFGTGELFF
TGTGCCAGCAGCGGACAGGGGTTTGGCACCGGGGAGCTGTTTTTT
>TRBJ2-1|TRBV30|NA|NA
CAWSVTAARPFF
TGTGCCTGGAGTGTAACGGCAGCCCGCCCGTTCTTC
>TRBJ1-6|TRBV5-1|NA|NA
CASSLGGADSPLHF
TGCGCCAGCAGCTTGGGGGGCGCCGATTCACCCCTCCACTTT
>TRBJ2-5|TRBV7-9|NA|NA
CASRDLAQETQYF
TGTGCCAGCAGAGATCTAGCACAAGAGACCCAGTACTTC
>TRBJ1-2|TRBV29-1|few|NA
CSVGGSYGYTF
TGCAGCGTAGGTGGGAGCTATGGCTACACCTTC
>TRBJ1-2|TRBV6-5|NA|NA
CASSPRTGGGYGYTF
TGTGCCAGCAGTCCGCGGACCGGAGGGGGCTATGGCTACACCTTC
>TRBJ1-2|TRBV28|few|TRBD1
CASSPLRSWDSYGYTF
TGTGCCAGCAGTCCGCTTAGGTCCTGGGACAGCTATGGCTACACCTTC
>TRBJ1-3|TRBV2|NA|TRBD1
CASRGQKNSGNTIYF
TGTGCCAGCAGGGGACAGAAGAACTCTGGAAACACCATATATTTT
>TRBJ1-1|TRBV28|NA|NA
CASRDQNTEAFF
TGTGCCAGCAGGGACCAGAACACTGAAGCTTTCTTT
>TRBJ2-1|TRBV5-4|NA|TRBD2
CASSPGLAGWNEQFF
TGTGCCAGCAGCCCGGGACTAGCGGGGTGGAATGAGCAGTTCTTC
>TRBJ1-4|TRBV6-2/TRBV6-3|NA|TRBD1
CASSQGTGATNEKLFF
TGTGCCAGCAGTCAAGGGACAGGAGCAACTAATGAAAAACTGTTTTTT
>TRBJ2-7|TRBV7-9|NA|TRBD1
CASSSGTGRDEQYF
TGTGCCAGCAGCTCCGGGACAGGGCGAGACGAGCAGTACTTC
>TRBJ2-3|TRBV18|NA|TRBD1
CASSPTGWGTDTQYF
TGTGCCAGCTCACCGACAGGGTGGGGGACAGATACGCAGTATTTT
>TRBJ1-5|TRBV5-1|once|NA
CASSLGPYSNQPQHF
TGCGCCAGCAGCTTGGGACCTTATAGCAATCAGCCCCAGCATTTT
>TRBJ2-2|TRBV5-1|once|NA
CASSLELGELFF
TGCGCCAGCAGCTTGGAGCTCGGGGAGCTGTTTTTT
>TRBJ2-3|TRBV5-1|NA|NA
CASSLGGALDTQYF
TGCGCCAGCAGCTTGGGGGGTGCCTTAGATACGCAGTATTTT
>TRBJ1-5|TRBV28|few|NA
CASGLLNQPQHF
TGTGCCAGCGGCTTGCTCAATCAGCCCCAGCATTTT
>TRBJ2-7|TRBV24-1|NA|NA
CATSEGSSYEQYF
TGTGCCACCAGTGAAGGAAGCTCCTACGAGCAGTACTTC
>TRBJ1-5|TRBV4-1|NA|NA
CASSPQYRADSNQPQHF
TGCGCCAGCAGCCCACAGTATCGGGCAGATAGCAATCAGCCCCAGCATTTT
>TRBJ1-3|TRBV10-3|NA|NA
CAIRNRYGNTIYF
TGTGCCATCAGGAACCGTTACGGAAACACCATATATTTT
>TRBJ2-5|TRBV7-3|NA|TRBD2
CASSHGLAGGGSETQYF
TGTGCCAGCAGCCACGGACTAGCGGGGGGCGGGTCAGAGACCCAGTACTTC
>TRBJ1-2|TRBV28|NA|TRBD1
CASSRQGALGYTF
TGTGCCAGCAGTCGACAGGGGGCGCTTGGCTACACCTTC
>TRBJ1-2|TRBV28|NA|TRBD1
CASSPPGTGIGYTF
TGTGCCAGCAGTCCCCCCGGGACAGGGATTGGCTACACCTTC
>TRBJ2-5|TRBV6-5|NA|TRBD1
CASSLTPGGGKTQYF
TGTGCCAGCAGCCTAACCCCAGGGGGTGGCAAGACCCAGTACTTC
>TRBJ2-7|TRBV28|NA|NA
CASSLPTPFEQYF
TGTGCCAGCAGTTTACCTACCCCCTTCGAGCAGTACTTC
>TRBJ1-5|TRBV2|NA|NA
CASSGAENQPQHF
TGTGCCAGCAGTGGGGCAGAGAATCAGCCCCAGCATTTT
>TRBJ2-2|TRBV10-1|NA|NA
CASSAGEAGTGELFF
TGCGCCAGCAGTGCAGGGGAGGCGGGGACCGGGGAGCTGTTTTTT
>TRBJ1-1|TRBV27|NA|TRBD1
CASSAGTGGENTEAFF
TGTGCCAGCAGTGCCGGGACAGGGGGCGAGAACACTGAAGCTTTCTTT
>TRBJ2-7|TRBV27|NA|NA
CASRRLDGLDEQYF
TGTGCCAGCAGAAGATTGGACGGCCTGGACGAGCAGTACTTC
>TRBJ2-1|TRBV5-1|NA|TRBD1
CASIGQGSDEQFF
TGCGCCAGCATCGGACAGGGGTCCGATGAGCAGTTCTTC
>TRBJ1-2|TRBV7-2|few|NA
CASSLAAGDGNGYTF
TGTGCCAGCAGCTTAGCGGCAGGGGATGGGAATGGCTACACCTTC
>TRBJ2-3|TRBV7-3|NA|NA
CASSLNSADTQYF
TGTGCCAGCAGCTTAAACAGCGCAGATACGCAGTATTTT
>TRBJ1-1|TRBV6-2/TRBV6-3|NA|NA
CASSYGMGDTEAFF
TGTGCCAGCAGTTATGGTATGGGGGACACTGAAGCTTTCTTT
>TRBJ1-1|TRBV4-1|NA|NA
CASSQGLRTGGAEAFF
TGCGCCAGCAGCCAAGGACTCCGAACTGGGGGCGCTGAAGCTTTCTTT
>TRBJ1-3|TRBV6-6|NA|NA
CASSVKEGSGNTIYF
TGTGCCAGCAGTGTTAAGGAGGGGTCTGGAAACACCATATATTTT
>TRBJ2-2|TRBV5-4|NA|NA
CASSLDRLQGNTGELFF
TGTGCCAGCAGCTTGGATCGTTTACAGGGGAACACCGGGGAGCTGTTTTTT
>TRBJ2-7|TRBV5-4|NA|TRBD1
CASREGGTGSYEQYF
TGTGCCAGCAGGGAGGGCGGGACAGGATCCTACGAGCAGTACTTC
>TRBJ2-7|TRBV19|NA|NA
CASSLGQSTYEQYF
TGTGCCAGTTCCCTTGGACAGTCCACCTACGAGCAGTACTTC
>TRBJ2-7|TRBV6-2/TRBV6-3|NA|NA
CASSRSGTPSSYEQYF
TGTGCCAGCAGTAGATCCGGGACACCAAGCTCCTACGAGCAGTACTTC
>TRBJ2-7|TRBV6-5|NA|NA
CASKFQNGFYEQYF
TGTGCCAGCAAGTTTCAGAACGGTTTCTACGAGCAGTACTTC
>TRBJ1-1|TRBV6-5|NA|NA
CALAQGNTEAFF
TGTGCCTTGGCCCAGGGGAACACTGAAGCTTTCTTT
>TRBJ1-1|TRBV3-1/TRBV3-2|once|TRBD1
CASSLEQGAGTEAFF
TGTGCCAGCAGCCTAGAACAGGGGGCCGGCACTGAAGCTTTCTTT
>TRBJ2-7|TRBV12-3/TRBV12-4|NA|TRBD1
CASSLMRTGLSF
TGTGCCAGCAGTTTGATGAGGACAGGGTTATCCTTC
>TRBJ1-2|TRBV11-1|once|NA
CASSRGGVGYGYTF
TGTGCCAGCAGCCGGGGGGGAGTCGGCTATGGCTACACCTTC
>TRBJ1-2|TRBV5-5|NA|TRBD1
CASSFYEAGQGSLSRGYTF
TGTGCCAGCAGCTTTTATGAGGCGGGACAGGGGTCTCTTTCGCGCGGCTACACCTTC
>TRBJ2-5|TRBV5-6|once|TRBD2
CASSALTSGASRETQYF
TGTGCCAGCAGCGCACTGACTAGCGGGGCCTCACGAGAGACCCAGTACTTC